Detailed here is one TCR beta chain. The sample is drawn from a study of blood T cell repertoires in COVID-19. On the study more broadly: The analysed material was cDNA or gDNA that came from T cells, B-cell-depleted T cells, or PBMCs.

Original data processing: For nucleated cells, counts were estimated from reference gene primer amplification. Measured with immunoSEQ multiplex PCR; TCRdb has only the in-frame clones, and not every one. V, J and clone size derive from that table, while D and trimming were established from the DNA sequence. The profile shows hundreds of thousands of clones, about 86% of them singletons. V was trimmed by 4 bases and J by 6 bases, leaving 11 bases between them. This CDR3 region has 13 residues. The germline CDR1 and CDR2 sequences are SGHRS and YFSETQ. The receptor was isolated from a woman aged 55-75 years with COVID-19, enrolled during active disease. V usage is TRBV5-1 and J usage is TRBJ2-1; D is perhaps TRBD2 (5 bases). The sample was peripheral blood. CDR3 in DNA: TGCGCCAGCAGCCCGGACTTGCCCAATGAGCAGTTCTTC. It translates to CASSPDLPNEQFF.